Below, 14 T cell receptor beta chains from the same sample are listed, as sequenced in a study of human T cells and chemical hapten exposure. The sample's time point: patch test 2, 6 weeks after DPC sensitization. The treatment is: therapeutic diphenylcyclopropenone sensitization with weekly scalp DPC. TCRdb reanalysed the RACE reads using MiXCR and keeps one entry per CDR3 protein. The sample consists of around 75,000 distinct CDR3 sequences, about 9.4% of them appearing once. This sample comprised whole blood, obtained in connection with sensitization to the hapten diphenylcyclopropenone (DPC). These receptors originate from a woman between 50 and 59 years old with alopecia areata. Some clones in this sample may be carry-over from other donors' samples.

This clonotype was recorded many times. The chain is built from TRBV5-5 and TRBJ2-2, with D perhaps matching TRBD1 (6 bases). Deletions cut 2 bases from V and 5 bases from J, with 10 bases between. This CDR3 spans 14 amino acids. The germline V gene encodes CDR1 SGHKS and CDR2 YYEKEE (reference sequence). The CDR3 DNA reads TGTGCCAGCAGCTTCTACAGGGAAACCGGGGAGCTGTTTTTT. It translates to CASSFYRETGELFF.

This sequence joins TRBV9 and TRBJ2-2; D is ambiguous. The CDR3 contains 14 residues. From germline, CDR1 is SGDLS and CDR2 YYNGEE. V was pared by 0 bases and J by 2 bases, with 5 bases between. CDR3 nucleotide sequence: TGTGCCAGCAGCGTAGGAGTAAACACCGGGGAGCTGTTTTTT. Translation gives CASSVGVNTGELFF.

This clonotype was seen a handful of times. This chain joins TRBV7-9 and TRBJ2-1, with D perhaps assigned TRBD1 or TRBD2 (5 bases each). From germline, CDR1 is SEHNR and CDR2 FQNEAQ (reference sequence). CDR3 length equals 14 residues. Trimming cost V 8 bases and J 7 bases, with 18 bases left between them. This chain's CDR3 is CASGLTRGENEQFF. CDR3 nucleotides: TGTGCCAGCGGATTGACGCGAGGGGAGAATGAGCAGTTCTTC.

The chain combines TRBV7-9 with TRBJ1-6; 10 bases fit TRBD1. The CDR3 consists of 15 residues. Germline-derived CDR1 and CDR2 are SEHNR and FQNEAQ (reference sequence). The V and J ends lost 5 bases and 6 bases, in that order; junction bases with no gene match: 4. In DNA form, the CDR3 reads TGTGCCAGCAGCGCATGGGACAGGGGTAATTCACCCCTCCACTTT. Translated: CASSAWDRGNSPLHF.

This clonotype has a handful of counts. V gene TRBV6-6 combines with J gene TRBJ2-3; D unclear. Trimming cost V 0 bases and J 7 bases, with 11 bases left between them. CDR3 size: 14 residues. Germline V gene sequence: CDR1 MNHNY, CDR2 SVGAGI (reference sequence). The CDR3, as DNA: TGTGCCAGCAGTTACTCGGAGATTGTAAATACGCAGTATTTT. Its protein is CASSYSEIVNTQYF.

This clonotype has only a few counts. This chain connects TRBV20-1 to TRBJ1-1; weak D call: TRBD1 (5 bases). CDR3 size: 13 residues. Trimming left V 3 bases short and J 3 bases short, with 11 bases between. Looked up from germline, CDR1 is DFQATT and CDR2 is SNEGSKA (reference sequence). The CDR3 bases are TGCAGTGCTAGGGGGGGAATCGACACTGAAGCTTTCTTT. Translated, it gives CSARGGIDTEAFF.

This clonotype has ten or more counts. The CDR3 loop reads CASSPRLSHPTEPTDTQYF. The CDR3 DNA is TGTGCCAGCTCACCACGATTAAGTCACCCTACTGAACCCACAGATACGCAGTATTTT. The chain joins TRBV18 to TRBJ2-3; no clear D gene. The CDR3 totals 19 residues. V was shortened by 1 base and J by 2 bases, with 22 bases between the two germline ends. Germline values: CDR1 KGHSH, CDR2 LQKENI.

This clonotype was seen more than once but under ten times. The gene calls are TRBV12-5 and TRBJ1-5; unclear D gene. Germline lookup yields CDR1 LGHNT and CDR2 FRNRAP. Trimming pared 0 bases from V and 1 base from J, leaving 7 bases between. The CDR3 sequence is 15 residues long. CDR3 bases: TGTGCTAGTGGTTTGGTCCACGAAAGCAATCAGCCCCAGCATTTT. Protein product: CASGLVHESNQPQHF.

The J gene is TRBJ2-3, the V gene TRBV11-2; D is possibly TRBD2 (6 bases). The V gene lost 0 bases and the J gene lost 1 base, with 14 bases spanning the gap. This CDR3 spans 17 amino acids. The germline gives CDR1 SGHAT, CDR2 FQNNGV. The CDR3 DNA reads as TGTGCCAGCAGCTTAGATCCTCCGTGGAGGGGCACAGATACGCAGTATTTT. Translated: CASSLDPPWRGTDTQYF.

Many counts were recorded for this clonotype. The J gene is TRBJ1-4, the V gene TRBV5-1; D not certain. V dropped 6 bases and J dropped 0 bases, with 24 bases sitting between them. Germline V gene sequence: CDR1 SGHRS, CDR2 YFSETQ. The CDR3 has 19 residues. DNA for the CDR3: TGCGCCAGCACCCCCACCCACCGGGAGCTCCTTGCAACTAATGAAAAACTGTTTTTT. Protein: CASTPTHRELLATNEKLFF.

This clonotype has ten or more counts. Its ends do not fully match the called genes, so a read error is possible. This chain links TRBV2 with TRBJ1-5; TRBD1 is a possible D gene (5 bases). Germline CDR1 reads SNHLY; CDR2 reads FYNNEI. The CDR3 is 18 residues long. The CDR3 sequence is CASTEVGTPDYSNQPQHF. The CDR3 DNA is TGTGCCAGCACTGAAGTCGGGACCCCAGACTATAGCAATCAGCCCCAGCATTTT. Drawing the rest from reference TRBV2 and TRBJ1-5, the complete variable domain is EPEVTQTPSHQVTQMGQEVILRCVPISNHLYFYWYRQILGQKVEFLVSFYNNEISEKSEIFDDQFSVERPDGSNFTLKIRSTKLEDSAMYFCASTEVGTPDYSNQPQHFGDGTRLSIL.

This clonotype occurred a few times. This chain uses TRBV5-1 with TRBJ1-6; D unclear. The CDR3 covers 17 residues. In germline, CDR1 is SGHRS, CDR2 YFSETQ. V was cut by 0 bases and J by 0 bases, with 10 bases left in between. CDR3 sequence reads: CASSLESESSYNSPLHF. The CDR3 DNA reads TGCGCCAGCAGCTTGGAGTCGGAGAGCTCCTATAATTCACCCCTCCACTTT.

The table lists this clonotype with many counts. The chain links TRBV29-1 to TRBJ2-7; TRBD2 agrees at 13 bases. Per the germline V gene, CDR1 is SQVTM and CDR2 is ANQGSEA. The trim removed 6 bases at V and 1 base at J, leaving 3 bases unmatched. The CDR3 has 14 amino acids. CDR3 in amino acids: CSVTTSGRSYEQYF. CDR3 in DNA: TGCAGCGTCACGACTAGCGGGAGGTCCTACGAGCAGTACTTC.

V usage is TRBV12-3 or TRBV12-4 and J usage is TRBJ2-1; 8 bases are a match to TRBD2. The V gene end was trimmed by 1 base and the J gene end by 0 bases; junction bases not matched to a gene: 5. This CDR3 comprises 17 residues. The DNA for the CDR3 is TGTGCCAGCAGTTTAGTTCTCGGGAGGGCCTCCTACAATGAGCAGTTCTTC. Translating gives CASSLVLGRASYNEQFF.